Listed below are T cell receptor beta chains from one sample, sequenced in a study of T cells in tumors after PD-1 blockade. Assay: immunoSEQ multiplex PCR; the TCRdb copy retains only in-frame clones and omits some. The data contain around 34,000 clones, 73% of them seen just once; the ten biggest clones take up approximately 40%. This material consisted of PBMCs, taken after anti-PD-1 treatment. Every receptor here comes from a human donor with basal cell carcinoma. Both conserved end residues are part of each CDR3. D genes are given only for firm matches. Size is stated for part of the rows, as once, few or many counts, or as a class when the clone is expanded.

D,J,V,size,CDR3,DNA
TRBD1,TRBJ1-4,TRBV19,NA,CASSARRFTTGGGTNEKLFF,TGTGCCAGTAGTGCCCGACGGTTCACCACAGGGGGCGGAACTAATGAAAAACTGTTTTTT
NA,TRBJ2-2,TRBV9,NA,CASRRDTGELFF,TGTGCCAGCAGGAGGGACACCGGGGAGCTGTTTTTT
NA,TRBJ2-6,TRBV19,NA,CASRPGVSGANVLTF,TGTGCCAGCCGACCGGGGGTCTCCGGGGCCAACGTCCTGACTTTC
NA,TRBJ2-1,TRBV4-3,NA,CASSQDATYNEQFF,TGCGCCAGCAGCCAAGATGCAACCTACAATGAGCAGTTCTTC
TRBD2,TRBJ2-5,TRBV5-6,NA,CASSLVGEGSQETQYF,TGTGCCAGCAGCTTGGTGGGGGAGGGATCACAAGAGACCCAGTACTTC
NA,TRBJ1-4,TRBV6-5,NA,CASNVQSSNEKLFF,TGTGCCAGCAACGTACAGAGCAGTAATGAAAAACTGTTTTTT
NA,TRBJ2-3,TRBV11-3,once,CASSLGFGTDTQYF,TGTGCCAGCAGCTTAGGATTCGGGACAGATACGCAGTATTTT
TRBD2,TRBJ2-2,TRBV9,NA,CASSAGQGTSLTGELFF,TGTGCCAGCAGCGCGGGACAAGGGACTAGTTTAACCGGGGAGCTGTTTTTT
NA,TRBJ1-1,TRBV7-2,NA,CASSYGRYTEAFF,TGTGCCAGCAGCTACGGACGGTACACTGAAGCTTTCTTT
NA,TRBJ1-3,TRBV30,NA,CAHHIPRFSGNTIYF,TGTGCTCACCACATACCCAGGTTTTCTGGAAACACCATATATTTT
NA,TRBJ2-3,TRBV2,NA,CASSEARIVTDTQYF,TGTGCCAGCAGTGAAGCGCGTATCGTCACAGATACGCAGTATTTT
TRBD2,TRBJ2-1,TRBV27,NA,CASSRYMGLHNEQFF,TGTGCCAGCAGTCGTTATATGGGACTACACAATGAGCAGTTCTTC
TRBD2,TRBJ2-7,TRBV4-2,NA,CASSQEWLAGIYEQYF,TGTGCCAGCAGCCAAGAGTGGCTAGCGGGGATTTACGAGCAGTACTTC
NA,TRBJ2-7,TRBV2,NA,CASGYYEQYF,TGTGCCAGCGGTTACTACGAGCAGTACTTC
NA,TRBJ2-1,TRBV18,NA,CASSPPSASYNEQFF,TGTGCCAGCTCACCCCCCTCTGCCTCCTACAATGAGCAGTTCTTC
TRBD2,TRBJ2-7,TRBV11-3,NA,CASSLWTSGRAREQYF,TGTGCCAGCAGCTTATGGACTAGCGGGAGGGCACGGGAGCAGTACTTC
TRBD1,TRBJ2-3,TRBV18,NA,CASSSNRGPTDTQYF,TGTGCCAGCTCCTCGAACAGGGGGCCCACAGATACGCAGTATTTT
NA,TRBJ2-2,TRBV6-4,few,CASSEEGLPTGELFF,TGTGCCAGCAGTGAGGAGGGCCTCCCGACCGGGGAGCTGTTTTTT
TRBD2,TRBJ2-3,TRBV13,NA,CASSSSSGTSTDTQYF,TGTGCCAGCAGCTCCTCTAGCGGGACGAGCACAGATACGCAGTATTTT
TRBD1,TRBJ2-1,TRBV5-1,NA,CASSPTGTAPVNEQFF,TGCGCCAGCAGCCCAACCGGGACAGCGCCCGTCAATGAGCAGTTCTTC
TRBD2,TRBJ2-7,TRBV7-2,once,CASSLASGGALPYEQYF,TGTGCCAGCAGCTTGGCTAGCGGGGGGGCTTTGCCCTACGAGCAGTACTTC
NA,TRBJ2-3,TRBV19,NA,CASSSFLGAVRDTQYF,TGTGCCAGTAGTTCTTTCTTAGGGGCCGTTAGGGATACGCAGTATTTT
NA,TRBJ1-5,TRBV9,NA,CASSVEEGQPQHF,TGTGCCAGCAGCGTAGAGGAGGGGCAGCCCCAGCATTTT